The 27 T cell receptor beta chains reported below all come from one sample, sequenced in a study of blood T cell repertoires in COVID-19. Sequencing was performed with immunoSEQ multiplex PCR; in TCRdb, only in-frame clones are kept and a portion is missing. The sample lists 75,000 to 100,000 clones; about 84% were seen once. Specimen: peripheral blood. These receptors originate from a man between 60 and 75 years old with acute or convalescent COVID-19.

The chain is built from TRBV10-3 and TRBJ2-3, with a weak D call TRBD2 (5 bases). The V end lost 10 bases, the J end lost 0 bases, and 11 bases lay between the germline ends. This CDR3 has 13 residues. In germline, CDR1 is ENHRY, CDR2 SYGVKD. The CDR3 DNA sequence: TGTGCCACCGGACTGGCTAGCACAGATACGCAGTATTTT. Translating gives CATGLASTDTQYF.

CDR3 region: CATSRERVPDNSPLHF. CDR3 nucleotide sequence: TGTGCCACCAGCAGAGAGCGGGTTCCGGATAATTCACCCCTCCACTTT. The chain recombines TRBV15 with TRBJ1-6; D is uncertain. Trimming pared 0 bases from V and 5 bases from J, leaving 11 bases between. The CDR3 loop spans 16 amino acids. Germline CDR1 is LNHNV and CDR2 is YYDKDF (reference sequence).

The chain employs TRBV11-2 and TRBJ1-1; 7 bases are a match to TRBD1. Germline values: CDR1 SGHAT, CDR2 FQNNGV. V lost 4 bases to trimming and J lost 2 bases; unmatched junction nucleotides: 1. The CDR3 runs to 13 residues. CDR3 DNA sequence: TGTGCCAGCAGCTGGGACAGAAACACTGAAGCTTTCTTT. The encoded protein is CASSWDRNTEAFF.

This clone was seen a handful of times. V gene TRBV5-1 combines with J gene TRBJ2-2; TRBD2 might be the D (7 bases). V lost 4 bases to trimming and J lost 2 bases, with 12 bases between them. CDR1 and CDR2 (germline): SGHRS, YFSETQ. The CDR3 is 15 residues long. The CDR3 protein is CASSRGGTNTGELFF. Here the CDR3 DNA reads TGCGCCAGCAGCAGGGGGGGCACCAACACCGGGGAGCTGTTTTTT.

This CDR3 is CASSLEAGPGELFF. CDR3 DNA sequence: TGTGCCAGCAGCTTAGAGGCAGGGCCCGGGGAGCTGTTTTTT. This rearrangement joins TRBV7-9 to TRBJ2-2; possible D gene TRBD1, 5 bases. The ends were cut back, 1 base at V and 6 bases at J, with 9 bases in the middle. CDR1 SEHNR and CDR2 FQNEAQ come from the germline V gene (reference sequence). This CDR3 has 14 amino acids.

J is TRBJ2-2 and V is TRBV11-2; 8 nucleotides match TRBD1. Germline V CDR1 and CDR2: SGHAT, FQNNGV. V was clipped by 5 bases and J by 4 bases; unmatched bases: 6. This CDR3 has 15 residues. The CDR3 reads CASSALDRGTGELFF. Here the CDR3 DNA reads TGTGCCAGCAGCGCCCTCGACAGGGGCACCGGGGAGCTGTTTTTT.

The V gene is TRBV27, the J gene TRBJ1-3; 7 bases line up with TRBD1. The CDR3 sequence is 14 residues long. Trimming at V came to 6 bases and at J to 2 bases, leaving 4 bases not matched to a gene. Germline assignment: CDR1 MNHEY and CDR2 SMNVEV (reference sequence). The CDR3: CASRTGVPGNTIYF. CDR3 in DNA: TGTGCCAGCAGAACAGGGGTCCCTGGAAACACCATATATTTT.

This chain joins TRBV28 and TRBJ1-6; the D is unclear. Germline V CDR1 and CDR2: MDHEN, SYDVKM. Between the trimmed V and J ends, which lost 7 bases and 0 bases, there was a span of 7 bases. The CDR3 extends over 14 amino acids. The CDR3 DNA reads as TGTGCCAGCATCCCACACTCCTATAATTCACCCCTCCACTTT. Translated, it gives CASIPHSYNSPLHF.

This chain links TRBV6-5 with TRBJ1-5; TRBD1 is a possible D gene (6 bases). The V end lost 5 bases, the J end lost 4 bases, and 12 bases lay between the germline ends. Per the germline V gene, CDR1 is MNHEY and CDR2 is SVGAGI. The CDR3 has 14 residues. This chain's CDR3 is CASSPTGSNQPQHF. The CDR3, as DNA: TGTGCCAGCAGTCCTACAGGGAGTAATCAGCCCCAGCATTTT.

CDR3 coding DNA: TGTGCCAGCAGTTACTCGGGACAGGGCTTTGCCCAGTACTTC. It yields the protein CASSYSGQGFAQYF. This chain connects TRBV6-2 or TRBV6-3 to TRBJ2-5; 9 nucleotides align to TRBD1. CDR3 length equals 14 residues. V was clipped by 0 bases and J by 9 bases; unmatched bases: 5. Looked up from germline, CDR1 is MNHEY and CDR2 is SVGEGT.

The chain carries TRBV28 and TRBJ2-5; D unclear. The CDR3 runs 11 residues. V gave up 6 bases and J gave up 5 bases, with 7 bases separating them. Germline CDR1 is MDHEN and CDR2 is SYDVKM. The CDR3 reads CASRSEETQYF. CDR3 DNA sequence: TGTGCCAGCAGGTCGGAGGAGACCCAGTACTTC.

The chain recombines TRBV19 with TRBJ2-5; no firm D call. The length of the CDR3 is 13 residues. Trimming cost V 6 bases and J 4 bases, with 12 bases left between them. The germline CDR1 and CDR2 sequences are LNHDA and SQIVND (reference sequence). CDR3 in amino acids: CASSHLGGETQYF. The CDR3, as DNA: TGTGCCAGTAGCCATCTCGGCGGAGAGACCCAGTACTTC. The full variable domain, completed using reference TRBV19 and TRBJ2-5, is DGGITQSPKYLFRKEGQNVTLSCEQNLNHDAMYWYRQDPGQGLRLIYYSQIVNDFQKGDIAEGYSVSREKKESFPLTVTSAQKNPTAFYLCASSHLGGETQYFGPGTRLLVL.

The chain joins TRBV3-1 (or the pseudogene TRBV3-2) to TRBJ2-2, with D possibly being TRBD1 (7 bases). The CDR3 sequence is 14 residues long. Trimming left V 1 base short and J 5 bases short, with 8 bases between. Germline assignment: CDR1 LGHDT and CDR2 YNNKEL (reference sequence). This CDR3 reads CASSQAGGTGELFF. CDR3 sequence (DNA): TGTGCCAGCAGCCAAGCAGGGGGGACCGGGGAGCTGTTTTTT.

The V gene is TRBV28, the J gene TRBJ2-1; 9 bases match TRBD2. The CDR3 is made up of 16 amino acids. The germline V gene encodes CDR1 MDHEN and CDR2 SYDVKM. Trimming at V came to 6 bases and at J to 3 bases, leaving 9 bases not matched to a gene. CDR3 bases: TGTGCCAGCAGCCCTCGAGCGGGAGGAATCTACAATGAGCAGTTCTTC. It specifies CASSPRAGGIYNEQFF.

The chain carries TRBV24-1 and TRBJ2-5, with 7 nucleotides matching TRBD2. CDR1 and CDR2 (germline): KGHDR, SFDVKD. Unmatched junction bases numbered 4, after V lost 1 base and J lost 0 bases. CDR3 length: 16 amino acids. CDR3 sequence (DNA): TGTGCCACCAGTGATTTAGGGGAGGGGTACCAAGAGACCCAGTACTTC. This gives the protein CATSDLGEGYQETQYF.

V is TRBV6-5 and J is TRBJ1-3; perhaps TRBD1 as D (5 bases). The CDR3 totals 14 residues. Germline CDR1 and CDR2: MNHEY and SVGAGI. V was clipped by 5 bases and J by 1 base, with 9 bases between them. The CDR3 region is CASSRGESGNTIYF. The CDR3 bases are TGTGCCAGCAGTCGGGGGGAGTCTGGAAACACCATATATTTT.

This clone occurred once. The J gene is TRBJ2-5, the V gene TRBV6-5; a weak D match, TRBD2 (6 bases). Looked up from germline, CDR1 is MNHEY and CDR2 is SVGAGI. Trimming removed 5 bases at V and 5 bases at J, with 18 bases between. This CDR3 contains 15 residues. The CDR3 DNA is TGTGCCAGCAGTCCGCGTAGCCGGGAGAGGGAGACCCAGTACTTC. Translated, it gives CASSPRSRERETQYF.

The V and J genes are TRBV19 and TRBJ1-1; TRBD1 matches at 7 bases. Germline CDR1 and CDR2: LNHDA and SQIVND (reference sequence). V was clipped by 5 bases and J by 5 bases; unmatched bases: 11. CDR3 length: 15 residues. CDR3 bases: TGTGCCAGTAGTGATATTCCAGGGGGACGAACTGAAGCTTTCTTT. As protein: CASSDIPGGRTEAFF.

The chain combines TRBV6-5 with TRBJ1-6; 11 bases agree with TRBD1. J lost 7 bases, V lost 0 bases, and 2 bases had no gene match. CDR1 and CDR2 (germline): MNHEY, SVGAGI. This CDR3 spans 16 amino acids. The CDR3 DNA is TGTGCCAGCAGTTACTCGGACAGGGGGCAGAATTCACCCCTCCACTTT. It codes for CASSYSDRGQNSPLHF.

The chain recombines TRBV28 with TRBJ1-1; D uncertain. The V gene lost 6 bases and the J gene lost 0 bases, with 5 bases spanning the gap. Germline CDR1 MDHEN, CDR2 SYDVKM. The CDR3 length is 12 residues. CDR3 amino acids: CASRNMNTEAFF. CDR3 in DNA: TGTGCCAGCAGGAACATGAACACTGAAGCTTTCTTT.

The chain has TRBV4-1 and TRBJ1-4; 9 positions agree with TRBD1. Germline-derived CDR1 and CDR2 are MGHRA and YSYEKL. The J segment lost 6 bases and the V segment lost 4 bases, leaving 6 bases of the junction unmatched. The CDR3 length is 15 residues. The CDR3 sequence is CASSPLGQGHEKLFF. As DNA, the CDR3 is TGCGCCAGCAGCCCCTTGGGACAGGGACATGAAAAACTGTTTTTT.

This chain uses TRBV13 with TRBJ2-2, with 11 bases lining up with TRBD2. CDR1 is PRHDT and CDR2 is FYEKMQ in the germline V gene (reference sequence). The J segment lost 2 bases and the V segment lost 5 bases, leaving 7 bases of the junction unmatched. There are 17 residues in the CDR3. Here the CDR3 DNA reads TGTGCCAGCAGCCCGGGACTAGCGGCCTTCAACACCGGGGAGCTGTTTTTT. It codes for CASSPGLAAFNTGELFF.

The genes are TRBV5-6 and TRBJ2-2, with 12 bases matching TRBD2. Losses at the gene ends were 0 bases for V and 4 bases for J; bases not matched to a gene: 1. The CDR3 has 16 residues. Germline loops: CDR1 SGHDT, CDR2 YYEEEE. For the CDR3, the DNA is TGTGCCAGCAGCTTGGGACTAGCGGGAGTCACCGGGGAGCTGTTTTTT. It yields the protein CASSLGLAGVTGELFF.

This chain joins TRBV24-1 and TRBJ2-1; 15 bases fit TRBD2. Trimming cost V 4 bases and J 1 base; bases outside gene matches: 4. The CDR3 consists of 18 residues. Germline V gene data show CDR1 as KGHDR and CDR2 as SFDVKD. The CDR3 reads CATSEPGLAGGSYNEQFF. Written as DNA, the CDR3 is TGTGCCACCAGTGAGCCGGGACTAGCGGGAGGATCCTACAATGAGCAGTTCTTC.

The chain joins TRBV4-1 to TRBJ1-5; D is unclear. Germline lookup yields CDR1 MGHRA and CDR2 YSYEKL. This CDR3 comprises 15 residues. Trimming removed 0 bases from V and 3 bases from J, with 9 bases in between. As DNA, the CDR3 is TGCGCCAGCAGCCAAGATGGGAGGCACAATCAGCCCCAGCATTTT. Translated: CASSQDGRHNQPQHF.

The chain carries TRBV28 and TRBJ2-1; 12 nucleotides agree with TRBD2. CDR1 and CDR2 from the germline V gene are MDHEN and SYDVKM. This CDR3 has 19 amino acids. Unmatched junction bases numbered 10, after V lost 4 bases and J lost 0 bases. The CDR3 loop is CASSSRTSGKTSSYNEQFF. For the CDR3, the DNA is TGTGCCAGCAGTTCCCGGACTAGCGGGAAGACGAGCTCCTACAATGAGCAGTTCTTC.

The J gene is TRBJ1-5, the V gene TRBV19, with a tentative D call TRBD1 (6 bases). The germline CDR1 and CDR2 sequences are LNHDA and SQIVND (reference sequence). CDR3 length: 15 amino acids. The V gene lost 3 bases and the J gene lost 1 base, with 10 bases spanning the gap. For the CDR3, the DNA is TGTGCCAGTAGTATGGGGACAAAGAGCAATCAGCCCCAGCATTTT. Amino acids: CASSMGTKSNQPQHF.